The T cell receptor beta chain under discussion was sequenced for a study of Graves' ophthalmopathy and Graves' hyperthyroidism. Study outcomes and limitations: Prediction of ophthalmopathy progression reached 70.59% sensitivity and roughly 72% specificity.

This CDR3 is 12 amino acids long. Deletions cut 6 bases from V and 6 bases from J, with 9 bases between. Donors with ophthalmopathy: moderate-to-severe activity, CAS ≥3, NOSPECS ≥4, duration under 3 months. From RNA, the CDR3 regions of TCR beta chains were amplified and sequenced. HTBI-primed RT-PCR formed the first round, and a multiplex PCR formed the second. TCRdb fed the multiplex PCR reads into MiXCR, producing one record per CDR3 protein. The sample has 40,000 to 45,000 distinct CDR3 sequences, 52% seen once. This clonotype was counted many times. No antigen is known for it. The V gene is TRBV12-3 or TRBV12-4, the J gene TRBJ2-1; perhaps TRBD2 as D (5 bases). Source material: peripheral blood. The TCR comes from an adult man with Graves' ophthalmopathy. CDR3 nucleotides: TGTGCCAGCAGCCGAGGGTCCAATGAGCAGTTCTTC. It yields the protein CASSRGSNEQFF.